The count of the clone carrying this TCR beta chain is one. Germline lookup yields CDR1 MNHNY and CDR2 SVGAGI (reference sequence). J gave up 3 bases and V 6 bases, and 6 bases lay outside the gene matches. This CDR3 contains 15 residues. This record comes from a study of human thymus T cells. The thymus tissue came from resections taken during corrective heart surgery. Using immunoSEQ multiplex PCR, the repertoire was profiled, and TCRdb retains in-frame clones only, with some absent. The repertoire holds about 120,000 clones, with over 85% as singletons. The chain recombines TRBV6-6 with TRBJ2-3; 10 nucleotides match TRBD1. This clonotype was sampled from a boy less than two years old with a congenital heart defect but otherwise immunologically healthy. Sequenced material: thymus tissue. The CDR3 nucleotides read TGTGCCAGCAGCCGCCGGGACAGGGGTACAGATACGCAGTATTTT. The encoded protein is CASSRRDRGTDTQYF.